Listed below are T cell receptor beta chains from one sample, sequenced in a study of control samples from healthy donors and cancer patients. The protocol was immunoSEQ multiplex PCR, while the TCRdb copy is restricted to in-frame clones and leaves out a portion. The sample contains 91,000 or so clones, approximately 89% of which appear only once. Sequences were obtained from blood. The source is a woman aged 25 to 39 in good health. The conserved cysteine and the conserved F or W are not part of the CDR3 here.

v_gene: TRBV5-1; CDR3aa: ASSLEGLLPDTQY
v_gene: TRBV19; CDR3aa: ASSLTGRARISVAF
v_gene: TRBV11-2; CDR3aa: ASSLAPRGTGNTIY
v_gene: TRBV6-6; CDR3aa: ASSPRRSGSYNEQF
v_gene: TRBV10-1; CDR3aa: ASKVSANTGELF
v_gene: TRBV3-1/TRBV3-2; CDR3aa: ASSALMGSGNTIY
v_gene: TRBV6-2/TRBV6-3; CDR3aa: ASSLWDIDTEAF
v_gene: TRBV11-2; CDR3aa: AIPSESYNEQF
v_gene: TRBV30; CDR3aa: AWSWDRGYNEQF
v_gene: TRBV6-5; CDR3aa: ASSYGTGGYEQY
v_gene: TRBV5-1; CDR3aa: ASSPGTGGEKLF
v_gene: TRBV5-8; CDR3aa: ASSDQKGTANTEAF
v_gene: TRBV25-1; CDR3aa: ASSEEGFSNQPQH
v_gene: TRBV30; CDR3aa: AWMVGRSYGYT
v_gene: TRBV2; CDR3aa: ASSESRLGNEQF
v_gene: TRBV12-2; CDR3aa: ASRLVIGGTSERKYNEQF
v_gene: TRBV5-1; CDR3aa: ASSLATQVGETQY
v_gene: TRBV10-2; CDR3aa: ASRPQGQAGNTIY
v_gene: TRBV7-2; CDR3aa: ASSPSLLLY
v_gene: TRBV18; CDR3aa: ASSRGPNTEAF
v_gene: TRBV7-9; CDR3aa: ASSLPPTTSGEQF
v_gene: TRBV20-1; CDR3aa: SAYRSTEAF
v_gene: TRBV7-8; CDR3aa: ASSPDSGGTSNQPQH
v_gene: TRBV11-2; CDR3aa: ASSFPSGQSNEQF
v_gene: TRBV19; CDR3aa: ASRIQFSGNTIY
v_gene: TRBV6-2/TRBV6-3; CDR3aa: ASSLQGVATEAF
v_gene: TRBV6-2/TRBV6-3; CDR3aa: ASSPRTYEQY
v_gene: TRBV25-1; CDR3aa: ASSENRGGGTEAF
v_gene: TRBV9; CDR3aa: ASSGHTGTGNEQF
v_gene: TRBV5-1; CDR3aa: ASSFDRGTEAF
v_gene: TRBV4-2; CDR3aa: ASSLSSGGTYEQY